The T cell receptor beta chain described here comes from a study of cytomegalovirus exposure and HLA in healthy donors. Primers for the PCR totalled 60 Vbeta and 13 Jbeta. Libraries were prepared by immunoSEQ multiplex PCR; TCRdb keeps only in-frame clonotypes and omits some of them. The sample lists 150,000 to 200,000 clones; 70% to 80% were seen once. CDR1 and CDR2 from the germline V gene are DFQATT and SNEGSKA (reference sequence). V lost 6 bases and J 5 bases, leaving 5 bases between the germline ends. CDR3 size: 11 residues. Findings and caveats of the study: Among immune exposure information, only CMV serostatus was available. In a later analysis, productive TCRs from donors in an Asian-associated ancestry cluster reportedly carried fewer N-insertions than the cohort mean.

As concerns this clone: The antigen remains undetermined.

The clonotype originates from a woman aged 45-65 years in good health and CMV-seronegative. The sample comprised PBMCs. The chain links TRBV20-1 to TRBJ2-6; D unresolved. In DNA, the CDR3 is TGCAGTGCCCTCCGGGCCAACGTCCTGACTTTC. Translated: CSALRANVLTF.